One sample yielded the 26 T cell receptor beta chains listed below, sequenced in a study of T cells after yellow fever vaccination. MiXCR was run by TCRdb on the 5' RACE reads, yielding one entry per CDR3 protein. The table has about 240,000 distinct CDR3 sequences, 6.9% seen once; the top ten hold approximately 0.87%. This specimen was CD4+ T cells sorted from PBMCs, taken 15 days after the yellow fever booster vaccination. Receptors originate from a man younger than 40 who received the YFV17D yellow fever vaccine.

This chain uses TRBV4-3 with TRBJ1-4; D perhaps matches TRBD1 (6 bases). Trimming removed 4 bases at V and 8 bases at J, with 11 bases between. Germline values: CDR1 LGHNA, CDR2 YSLEER. This CDR3 has 13 amino acids. DNA of the CDR3: TGCGCCAGCAGCCTAAGGGGGGAGGAAAAACTGTTTTTT. This translates into CASSLRGEEKLFF.

This clonotype was detected only a few times. The CDR3 DNA reads TGTGCCAGCAGCTCACCTGTAGGTGAGCAGTTCTTC. Translated, it gives CASSSPVGEQFF. The chain has TRBV7-2 and TRBJ2-1; D remains unclear. CDR3 size: 12 residues. Trimming removed 4 bases from V and 9 bases from J, with 10 bases in between. The germline CDR1 and CDR2 sequences are SGHTA and FQGNSA.

V is TRBV10-3 and J is TRBJ2-7; D gene ambiguous. The germline gives CDR1 ENHRY, CDR2 SYGVKD. This CDR3 has 13 amino acids. V dropped 0 bases and J dropped 3 bases, with 6 bases sitting between them. CDR3 DNA: TGTGCCATCAGTGAGTCGATGGGCTACGAGCAGTACTTC. Its translation: CAISESMGYEQYF.

This clonotype was seen more than once but under ten times. The rearrangement uses TRBV12-3 or TRBV12-4 and TRBJ2-2; tentative D call: TRBD1 (6 bases). The CDR3 is 15 residues long. V lost 7 bases and J 0 bases, leaving 12 bases between the germline ends. CDR3 coding DNA: TGTGCCAGCAACCCGAGGACAGCGAACACCGGGGAGCTGTTTTTT. Its protein is CASNPRTANTGELFF.

This chain uses TRBV20-1 with TRBJ2-1; D gene ambiguous. CDR1 is DFQATT and CDR2 is SNEGSKA in the germline V gene (reference sequence). This CDR3 is 11 amino acids long. V was clipped by 5 bases and J by 9 bases, with 11 bases between them. This CDR3 is CSARSIGEQFF. Written as DNA, the CDR3 is TGCAGTGCTCGAAGCATTGGTGAGCAGTTCTTC.

This clonotype was seen many times. The rearrangement links TRBV5-5 to TRBJ2-5, with 9 bases that match TRBD1. The CDR3 spans 14 residues. The V and J ends lost 3 bases and 5 bases, in that order; junction bases with no gene match: 5. The germline CDR1 and CDR2 sequences are SGHKS and YYEKEE (reference sequence). Written as DNA, the CDR3 is TGTGCCAGCAGCTGGGGACAGGGAGGGGAGACCCAGTACTTC. Translated: CASSWGQGGETQYF.

The sample holds many counts of this clonotype. Written as DNA, the CDR3 is TGCAGTGCTAGCTCCCAAGAGACCCAGTACTTC. Protein product: CSASSQETQYF. J is TRBJ2-5 and V is TRBV20-1; D gene uncertain. With 3 bases removed from V and 1 base from J, the gap between germline ends came to 3 bases. Looked up from germline, CDR1 is DFQATT and CDR2 is SNEGSKA (reference sequence). CDR3 length: 11 amino acids.

Of note for this clonotype: The junction departs from germline at one end; a sequencing error may be responsible. This chain connects TRBV18 to TRBJ1-3, with D maybe TRBD1 (6 bases). The germline V gene has CDR1 KGHSH and CDR2 LQKENI. This CDR3 spans 17 amino acids. CDR3: CASSPASIRGSGNTIYF. In DNA, the CDR3 is TGTGCCAGCTCACCAGCATCCATCAGGGGCTCTGGCAACACCATATATTTT.

In its sample, this clonotype was seen a few times. V gene TRBV7-2 combines with J gene TRBJ2-3; no clear D. V was trimmed by 11 bases and J by 0 bases, leaving 12 bases between them. Germline V gives CDR1 SGHTA, CDR2 FQGNSA. The CDR3 length is 13 residues. CDR3: CASRIGSTDTQYF. CDR3 DNA: TGTGCCTCCCGAATCGGGAGCACAGATACGCAGTATTTT.

The J gene is TRBJ2-6, the V gene TRBV29-1; D is unclear. CDR3 size: 12 residues. Trimming shortened V by 6 bases and J by 4 bases, and 7 bases separated the two germline ends. Germline lookup yields CDR1 SQVTM and CDR2 ANQGSEA. CDR3 loop: CSVLAGANVLTF. CDR3 sequence (DNA): TGCAGCGTCCTGGCCGGGGCCAACGTCCTGACTTTC.

A remark on this clonotype: A much larger clone differs by one base, so this may be a read error. The chain links TRBV24-1 to TRBJ2-1, with 7 bases matching TRBD1. The CDR3 length is 17 residues. Trimming removed 2 bases from V and 5 bases from J; junction bases left unmatched: 11. Germline V lookup: CDR1 KGHDR, CDR2 SFDVKD. The CDR3 spells CATSDSRTGSDDNEQFF. The DNA for the CDR3 is TGTGCCACCAGTGATTCTAGGACAGGCTCAGATGACAATGAGCAGTTCTTC.

The gene calls are TRBV12-3 or TRBV12-4 and TRBJ2-3; TRBD2 aligns across 14 bases. With V trimmed by 6 bases and J by 7 bases, 12 bases remained unmatched. The CDR3 length is 17 residues. CDR3: CASSTGTSGSPAHTQYF. CDR3 nucleotide sequence: TGTGCCAGCAGCACCGGGACTAGCGGGAGTCCCGCCCATACGCAGTATTTT.

This chain joins TRBV12-3 or TRBV12-4 and TRBJ2-2, with unresolved D. The V end was cut by 6 bases, the J end by 1 base, with 6 bases between. This CDR3 has 13 residues. CDR3 sequence reads: CASRLRNTGELFF. The CDR3, as DNA: TGTGCCAGCAGACTCAGGAACACCGGGGAGCTGTTTTTT.

A few counts support this clonotype. This rearrangement joins TRBV5-4 to TRBJ1-2, with unresolved D. In germline, CDR1 is SGHNT, CDR2 YYREEE (reference sequence). The CDR3 extends over 11 amino acids. Trimming took off 3 bases at V and 6 bases at J, with 6 bases between the two ends. The DNA for the CDR3 is TGTGCCAGCAGCTGGAAGAATGGCTACACCTTC. Protein sequence: CASSWKNGYTF.

This clonotype was recorded many times. The chain links TRBV27 to TRBJ2-5; D unclear. The CDR3 spans 15 residues. Germline values: CDR1 MNHEY, CDR2 SMNVEV (reference sequence). V lost 0 bases and J 4 bases, leaving 12 bases between the germline ends. The CDR3 nucleotides read TGTGCCAGCAGTTTATCCGGGTCCTTTCGAGAGACCCAGTACTTC. This encodes CASSLSGSFRETQYF.

There are a few counts of this clonotype. At one boundary the junction diverges from the germline segment, which might be a read error. The chain joins TRBV7-6 to TRBJ2-3; 8 nucleotides agree with TRBD2. CDR3 length equals 12 residues. Germline CDR1 and CDR2: SGHVS and FNYEAQ. CDR3 nucleotide sequence: TGTGCCAGCAGCTTCAGCGGGAGAGGAACCCGTTTT. Translated, it gives CASSFSGRGTRF.

Ten or more counts support this clonotype. The chain combines TRBV7-2 with TRBJ1-1, with D possibly being TRBD1 (5 bases). The V gene lost 5 bases and the J gene lost 4 bases, with 14 bases spanning the gap. This CDR3 comprises 14 residues. CDR1 and CDR2 (germline): SGHTA, FQGNSA. CDR3 in DNA: TGTGCCAGCAGCCCCCAGACGGGGCGCACTGAAGCTTTCTTT. Its protein is CASSPQTGRTEAFF.

The table lists this clonotype with a few counts. The J gene is TRBJ2-1, the V gene TRBV11-2; weak D call: TRBD2 (5 bases). The ends were cut back, 4 bases at V and 6 bases at J, with 13 bases in the middle. Per germline, CDR1 SGHAT and CDR2 FQNNGV. CDR3 length equals 14 residues. The CDR3 reads CASSSSPAGNEQFF. The DNA of the CDR3 is TGTGCCAGCAGCTCCTCCCCCGCGGGCAATGAGCAGTTCTTC.

This clonotype was counted many times. The genes are TRBV9 and TRBJ2-3, with 10 nucleotides matching TRBD2. Per germline, CDR1 SGDLS and CDR2 YYNGEE. V lost 1 base to trimming and J lost 3 bases; unmatched junction nucleotides: 8. The CDR3 contains 17 residues. CDR3 amino acids: CASSVLPAGGGTDTQYF. The CDR3 DNA sequence: TGTGCCAGCAGCGTACTACCAGCGGGAGGGGGAACAGATACGCAGTATTTT.

The table lists this clonotype with a few counts. The rearrangement joins TRBV7-9 to TRBJ2-7; 8 bases match TRBD1. Trimming removed 4 bases from V and 9 bases from J; junction bases left unmatched: 5. This CDR3 contains 12 residues. Germline V gene lookup returns CDR1 SEHNR and CDR2 FQNEAQ (reference sequence). Here the CDR3 reads CASSSSGTGQYF. The DNA of the CDR3 is TGTGCCAGCAGCTCCTCCGGGACAGGGCAGTACTTC.

This clonotype was detected many times. The V and J genes are TRBV29-1 and TRBJ2-7; 8 bases line up with TRBD1. CDR1 SQVTM and CDR2 ANQGSEA come from the germline V gene. The trim removed 6 bases at V and 3 bases at J, leaving 4 bases unmatched. This CDR3 region has 12 residues. This CDR3 reads CSVGQGNYEQYF. In DNA form, the CDR3 reads TGCAGCGTCGGACAGGGAAACTACGAGCAGTACTTC.

The chain recombines TRBV18 with TRBJ2-3; 10 bases fit TRBD2. Trimming took 2 bases from V and 6 from J; bases not matched to a gene: 5. From germline, CDR1 is KGHSH and CDR2 LQKENI. This CDR3 is built from 15 residues. The CDR3 region is CASSPGSGRTDTQYF. CDR3 in DNA: TGTGCCAGCTCACCAGGTAGCGGGAGGACCGATACGCAGTATTTT.

This clonotype was observed once. Here the CDR3 DNA reads TGCAGTGCCCCGACAGGGGGCTCCTACGAGCAGTACTTC. Translated, it gives CSAPTGGSYEQYF. The V and J genes are TRBV20-1 and TRBJ2-7, with 9 bases that match TRBD1. The CDR3 is made up of 13 amino acids. The trim removed 6 bases at V and 0 bases at J, leaving 3 bases unmatched. The germline CDR1 and CDR2 sequences are DFQATT and SNEGSKA (reference sequence).

This clonotype has a count of ten or more. The chain is built from TRBV5-1 and TRBJ1-1; 7 nucleotides line up with TRBD1. The CDR3 contains 15 residues. Losses at the gene ends were 4 bases for V and 2 bases for J; bases not matched to a gene: 8. Germline loops: CDR1 SGHRS, CDR2 YFSETQ. The chain's CDR3 is CASSPPTGVNTEAFF. CDR3 nucleotide sequence: TGCGCCAGCAGCCCACCTACAGGGGTAAACACTGAAGCTTTCTTT.

This clonotype was picked up a small number of times. The CDR3 DNA reads as TGCAGTGCGAAACTAAGCACAGATACGCAGTATTTT. Residues: CSAKLSTDTQYF. This sequence joins TRBV20-1 and TRBJ2-3; D unclear. This CDR3 spans 12 amino acids. V was clipped by 6 bases and J by 0 bases, with 7 bases between them. From germline, CDR1 is DFQATT and CDR2 SNEGSKA (reference sequence).

At least ten counts were recorded for this clonotype. The V gene is TRBV15, the J gene TRBJ2-3, with 7 nucleotides matching TRBD2. The V gene's germline CDR1 is LNHNV and CDR2 YYDKDF (reference sequence). The CDR3 covers 15 residues. With V trimmed by 9 bases and J by 2 bases, 11 bases remained unmatched. CDR3 protein: CATAPLGTTTDTQYF. The CDR3 coding sequence is TGTGCCACGGCCCCCCTGGGGACTACCACAGATACGCAGTATTTT.